This T cell receptor beta chain was documented in a study of shared clonotypes between healthy human individuals. About the research overall: CD8 memory received one plate per donor, CD8 naive two, CD4 memory three and CD4 naive three.

The method was immunoSEQ multiplex PCR; TCRdb's version includes in-frame clones alone and lacks a portion of them. The data show fewer than 400,000 clones, around two thirds seen once. Germline V gene lookup returns CDR1 SGHKS and CDR2 YYEKEE (reference sequence). V lost 2 bases and J lost 4, with 13 bases in between. This CDR3 has 15 amino acids. This clone was observed a single time. CD45RA+ naive and CD45RA-negative memory subsets were separated from CD4+ cells. The TCR comes from a man aged 30 to 45 in good health. The specimen was memory CD4+ T cells sorted from blood. Subset given: CD45RA-negative fraction. V and J are TRBV5-5 and TRBJ2-1; D remains ambiguous. Here the CDR3 reads CASSFADGTYNEQFF. DNA of the CDR3: TGTGCCAGCAGCTTCGCCGACGGAACATACAATGAGCAGTTCTTC. Looking up the rest from reference TRBV5-5 and TRBJ2-1 gives the full variable domain: DAGVTQSPTHLIKTRGQQVTLRCSPISGHKSVSWYQQVLGQGPQFIFQYYEKEERGRGNFPDRFSARQFPNYSSELNVNALLLGDSALYLCASSFADGTYNEQFFGPGTRLTVL.